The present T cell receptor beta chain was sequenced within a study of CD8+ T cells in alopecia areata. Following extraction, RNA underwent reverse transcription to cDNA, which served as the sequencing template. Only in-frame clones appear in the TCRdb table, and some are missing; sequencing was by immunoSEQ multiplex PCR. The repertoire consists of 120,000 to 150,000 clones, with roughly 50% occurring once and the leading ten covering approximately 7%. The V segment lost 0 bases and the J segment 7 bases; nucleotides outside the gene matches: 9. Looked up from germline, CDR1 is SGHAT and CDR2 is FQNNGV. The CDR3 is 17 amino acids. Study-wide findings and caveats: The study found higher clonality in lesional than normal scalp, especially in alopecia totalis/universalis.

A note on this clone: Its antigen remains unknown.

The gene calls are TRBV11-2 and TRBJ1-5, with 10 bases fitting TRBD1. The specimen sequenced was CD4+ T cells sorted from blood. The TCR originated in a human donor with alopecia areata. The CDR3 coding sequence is TGTGCCAGCAGCTTAGATTCCACGACAGGGGGCCGACAGCCCCAGCATTTT. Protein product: CASSLDSTTGGRQPQHF.